One sample yielded the 3 T cell receptor beta chains listed below, sequenced in a study of cytomegalovirus exposure and HLA in healthy donors. Generated by immunoSEQ multiplex PCR, the TCRdb table keeps only in-frame clones and is missing some. This sample has a few hundred thousand clones; 80% to 95% occur once, and the top ten carry more than 0.85%. The sequenced sample was PBMCs. These receptors were collected from a woman in her late teens or twenties in good health and CMV-seronegative.

The V gene is TRBV5-4, the J gene TRBJ1-4, with 7 nucleotides matching TRBD1. The CDR3 runs 14 residues. The germline V gene has CDR1 SGHNT and CDR2 YYREEE (reference sequence). With V trimmed by 4 bases and J by 7 bases, 7 bases remained unmatched. This CDR3 is CASSPDRVGEKLFF. The CDR3, as DNA: TGTGCCAGCAGCCCCGACAGGGTCGGTGAAAAACTGTTTTTT.

The chain combines TRBV10-3 with TRBJ1-1; D remains ambiguous. CDR3 size: 12 residues. Per germline, CDR1 ENHRY and CDR2 SYGVKD. Deletions cut 7 bases from V and 6 bases from J, with 12 bases between. In nucleotides, the CDR3 is TGTGCCATCAAGGTGGGAGAATCTGAAGCTTTCTTT. This sequence encodes CAIKVGESEAFF.

The chain recombines TRBV18 with TRBJ1-1; D may be TRBD1 (5 bases). CDR1 and CDR2 from the germline V gene are KGHSH and LQKENI. The CDR3 loop spans 16 amino acids. V was pared by 0 bases and J by 4 bases, with 15 bases between. CDR3 amino acids: CASSPPQGIRTTEAFF. For the CDR3, the DNA is TGTGCCAGCTCACCACCCCAGGGAATCAGGACCACTGAAGCTTTCTTT.